This T cell receptor beta chain comes out of a study of cytomegalovirus exposure and HLA in healthy donors. Study as a whole: About 79 million unique TCRs from HLA-typed donors were held in an early data release. General observations from the study: Among TCR sequences, most were rare, though some public TCRs appeared in many donors.

CDR1 is MNHEY, CDR2 SVGAGI, per germline. Trimming removed 5 bases from V and 8 bases from J, with 19 bases in between. The CDR3 spans 15 residues. 13 Jbeta primers and 60 Vbeta primers were used for the PCR. Libraries were prepared by immunoSEQ multiplex PCR; TCRdb keeps only in-frame clonotypes and omits some of them. The sample records approximately 130,000 clones, around 70% being singletons. A word on this clone: The antigen remains unidentified.

The J gene is TRBJ2-1, the V gene TRBV6-5, with D maybe TRBD2 (6 bases). Sequencing input: PBMCs. This TCR was recovered from a man in his thirties or forties in good health and CMV-seronegative. This chain's CDR3 is CASSLTGTYVDEQFF. The CDR3 DNA sequence: TGTGCCAGCAGTCTGACCGGGACTTATGTGGATGAGCAGTTCTTC.